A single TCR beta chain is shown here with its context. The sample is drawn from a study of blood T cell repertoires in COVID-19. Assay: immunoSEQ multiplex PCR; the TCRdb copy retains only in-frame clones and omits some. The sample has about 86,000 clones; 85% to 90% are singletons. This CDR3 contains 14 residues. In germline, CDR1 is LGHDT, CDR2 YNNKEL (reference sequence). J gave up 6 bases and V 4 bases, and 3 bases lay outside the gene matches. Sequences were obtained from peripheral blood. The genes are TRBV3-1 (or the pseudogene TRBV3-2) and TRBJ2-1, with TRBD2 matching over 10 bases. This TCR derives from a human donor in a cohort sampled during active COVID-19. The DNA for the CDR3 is TGTGCCAGCAGCCCTAGCGGGAGAGCCAATGAGCAGTTCTTC. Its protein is CASSPSGRANEQFF.